These 4 T cell receptor beta chains share one sample of origin, sequenced in a study of shared clonotypes between healthy human individuals. TCRdb's table, derived via immunoSEQ multiplex PCR, lists solely in-frame clones and lacks some. The data contain hundreds of thousands of clones, 96% of them singletons. Positively selected for CCR7, the CD45RO-negative cells used as naive CD8 cells excluded terminally differentiated effector memory CD45RA+ cells. The sample was naive CD8+ T cells sorted from blood. These receptors were taken from a woman aged 25 to 39 in good health.

This chain joins TRBV10-3 and TRBJ2-7, with D unclear. This CDR3 comprises 12 residues. Trimming left V 0 bases short and J 6 bases short, with 6 bases between. Germline V gene sequence: CDR1 ENHRY, CDR2 SYGVKD. The CDR3 DNA sequence: TGTGCCATCAGTGAGTCAGGGATCGAGCAGTACTTC. It translates to CAISESGIEQYF.

This clone was found once. The J gene is TRBJ2-7, the V gene TRBV28; D might be TRBD1 (5 bases). The CDR3 has 14 residues. Germline loops: CDR1 MDHEN, CDR2 SYDVKM. V was clipped by 5 bases and J by 5 bases, with 16 bases between them. In nucleotides, the CDR3 is TGTGCCAGCAGTCAATTGGGGCTTATAAACGAGCAGTACTTC. Its protein product is CASSQLGLINEQYF. Filled out from reference TRBV28 and TRBJ2-7, the complete variable domain reads DVKVTQSSRYLVKRTGEKVFLECVQDMDHENMFWYRQDPGLGLRLIYFSYDVKMKEKGDIPEGYSVSREKKERFSLILESASTNQTSMYLCASSQLGLINEQYFGPGTRLTVT.

CDR3: CASSPTGTEINQPQHF. CDR3 sequence (DNA): TGTGCCAGCAGCCCGACCGGGACAGAGATCAATCAGCCCCAGCATTTT. The chain recombines TRBV28 with TRBJ1-5; 7 bases are shared with TRBD1. J gave up 3 bases and V 6 bases, and 11 bases lay outside the gene matches. CDR1 is MDHEN, CDR2 SYDVKM, per germline. The CDR3 extends over 16 amino acids.

This clone was observed a single time. The chain has TRBV7-9 and TRBJ2-1; TRBD1 is a possible D gene (5 bases). V was cut by 4 bases and J by 10 bases, with 8 bases left in between. Germline V gives CDR1 SEHNR, CDR2 FQNEAQ (reference sequence). This CDR3 has 11 amino acids. This chain's CDR3 is CASSSQGEQFF. DNA for the CDR3: TGTGCCAGCAGCTCCCAGGGCGAGCAGTTCTTC.